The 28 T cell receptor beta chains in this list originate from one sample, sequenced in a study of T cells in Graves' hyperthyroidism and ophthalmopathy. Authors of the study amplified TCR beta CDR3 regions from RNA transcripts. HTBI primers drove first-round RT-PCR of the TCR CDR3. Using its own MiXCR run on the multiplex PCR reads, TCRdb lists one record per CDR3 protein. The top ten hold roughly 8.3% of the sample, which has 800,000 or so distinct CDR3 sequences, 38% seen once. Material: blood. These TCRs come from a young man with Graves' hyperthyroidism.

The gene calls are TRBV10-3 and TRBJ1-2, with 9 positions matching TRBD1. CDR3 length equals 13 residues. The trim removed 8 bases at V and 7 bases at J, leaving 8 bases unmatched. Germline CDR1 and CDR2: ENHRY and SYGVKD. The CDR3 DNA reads TGTGCCATCTCCGGACAGGGGTCGATTGGCTACACCTTC. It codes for CAISGQGSIGYTF.

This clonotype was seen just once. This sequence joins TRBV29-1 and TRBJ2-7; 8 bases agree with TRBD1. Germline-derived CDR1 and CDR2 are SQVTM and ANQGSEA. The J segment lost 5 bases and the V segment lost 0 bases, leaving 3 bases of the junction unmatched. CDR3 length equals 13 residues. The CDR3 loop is CSVEDRGQNEQYF. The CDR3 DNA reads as TGCAGCGTTGAAGACAGGGGGCAGAACGAGCAGTACTTC.

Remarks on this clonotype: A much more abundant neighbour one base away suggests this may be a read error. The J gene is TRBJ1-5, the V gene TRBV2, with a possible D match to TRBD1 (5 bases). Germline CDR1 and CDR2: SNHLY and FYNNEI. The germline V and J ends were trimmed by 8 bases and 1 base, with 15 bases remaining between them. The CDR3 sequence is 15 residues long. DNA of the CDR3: TGTGCCAGCTGCGAGGGACTACAGAGCAATCAGCCCCAGCATTTT. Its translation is CASCEGLQSNQPQHF.

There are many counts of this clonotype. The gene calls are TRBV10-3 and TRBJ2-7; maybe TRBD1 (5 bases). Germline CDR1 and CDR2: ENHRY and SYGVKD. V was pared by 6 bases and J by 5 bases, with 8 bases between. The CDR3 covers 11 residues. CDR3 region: CAIRQVHEQYF. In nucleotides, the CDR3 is TGTGCCATCAGACAGGTCCACGAGCAGTACTTC.

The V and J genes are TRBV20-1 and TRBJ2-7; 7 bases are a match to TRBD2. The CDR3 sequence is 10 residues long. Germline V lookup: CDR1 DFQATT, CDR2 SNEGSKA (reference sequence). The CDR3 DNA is TGCAGCTATAAGCGGGGCGAGCAGTACTTC. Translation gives CSYKRGEQYF.

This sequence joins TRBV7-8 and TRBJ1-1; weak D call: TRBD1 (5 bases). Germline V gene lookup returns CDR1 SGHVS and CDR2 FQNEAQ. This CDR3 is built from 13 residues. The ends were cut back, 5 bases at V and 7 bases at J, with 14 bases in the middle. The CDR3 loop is CASSPARDGEAFF. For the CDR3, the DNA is TGTGCCAGCAGCCCTGCCCGGGACGGTGAAGCTTTCTTT. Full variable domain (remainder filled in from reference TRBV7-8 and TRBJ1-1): GAGVSQSPRYKVAKRGQDVALRCDPISGHVSLFWYQQALGQGPEFLTYFQNEAQLDKSGLPSDRFFAERPEGSVSTLKIQRTQQEDSAVYLCASSPARDGEAFFGQGTRLTVV.

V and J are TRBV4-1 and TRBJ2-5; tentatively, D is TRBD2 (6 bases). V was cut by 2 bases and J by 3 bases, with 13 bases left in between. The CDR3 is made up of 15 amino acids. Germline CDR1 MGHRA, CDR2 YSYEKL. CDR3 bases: TGCGCCAGCAGCCAATTAGGAGGGTTGGAAGAGACCCAGTACTTC. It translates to CASSQLGGLEETQYF.

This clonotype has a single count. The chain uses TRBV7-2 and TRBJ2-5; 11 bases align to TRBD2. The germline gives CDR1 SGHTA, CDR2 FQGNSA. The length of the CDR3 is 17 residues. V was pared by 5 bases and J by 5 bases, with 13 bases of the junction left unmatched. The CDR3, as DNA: TGTGCCAGCAGCCAAGGGACCCTAGCGGGGGGCGTCGAGACCCAGTACTTC. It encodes CASSQGTLAGGVETQYF.

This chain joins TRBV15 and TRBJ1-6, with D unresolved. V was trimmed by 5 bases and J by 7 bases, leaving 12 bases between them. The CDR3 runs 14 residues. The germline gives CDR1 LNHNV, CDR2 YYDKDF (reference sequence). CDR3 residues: CATSGTPGNSPLHF. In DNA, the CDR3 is TGTGCCACCAGCGGTACACCCGGAAATTCACCCCTCCACTTT.

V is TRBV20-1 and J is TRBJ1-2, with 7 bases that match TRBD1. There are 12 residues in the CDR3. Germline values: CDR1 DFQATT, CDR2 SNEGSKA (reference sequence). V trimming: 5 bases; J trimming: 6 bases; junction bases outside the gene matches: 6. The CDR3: CSAYRGANGYTF. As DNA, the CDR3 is TGCAGTGCTTACAGGGGAGCGAATGGCTACACCTTC.

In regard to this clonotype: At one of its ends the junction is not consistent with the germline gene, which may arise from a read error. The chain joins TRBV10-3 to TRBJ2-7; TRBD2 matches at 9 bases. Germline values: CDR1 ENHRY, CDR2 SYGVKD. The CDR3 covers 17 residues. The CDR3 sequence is CASSYSRTSVPTYEQYF. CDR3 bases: TGTGCCAGCAGTTACTCGAGGACTAGCGTTCCAACCTACGAGCAGTACTTC.

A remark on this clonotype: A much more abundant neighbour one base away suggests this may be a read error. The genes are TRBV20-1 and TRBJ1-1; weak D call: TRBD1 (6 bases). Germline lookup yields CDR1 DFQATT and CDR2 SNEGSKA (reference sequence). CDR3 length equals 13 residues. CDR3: CSAGEGGGFEAFF. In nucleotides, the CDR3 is TGCAGTGCTGGAGAGGGTGGGGGCTTTGAAGCTTTCTTT.

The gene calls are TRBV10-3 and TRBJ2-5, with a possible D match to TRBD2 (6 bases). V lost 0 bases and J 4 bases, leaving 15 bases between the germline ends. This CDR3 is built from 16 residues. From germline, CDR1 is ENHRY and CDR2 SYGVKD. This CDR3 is CAISESLRGAGETQYF. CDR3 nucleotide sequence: TGTGCCATCAGTGAGTCCCTGCGCGGGGCCGGAGAGACCCAGTACTTC.

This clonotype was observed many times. In nucleotides, the CDR3 is TGTGCCAGCAGCCAGGACAGGGGGAATGAAAAACTGTTTTTT. As protein: CASSQDRGNEKLFF. This chain joins TRBV2 and TRBJ1-4; 10 bases align to TRBD1. V lost 6 bases and J lost 5; bases outside the gene matches: 3. The CDR3 totals 14 residues. Looked up from germline, CDR1 is SNHLY and CDR2 is FYNNEI. The complete variable domain, with remaining parts taken from reference TRBV2 and TRBJ1-4, reads EPEVTQTPSHQVTQMGQEVILRCVPISNHLYFYWYRQILGQKVEFLVSFYNNEISEKSEIFDDQFSVERPDGSNFTLKIRSTKLEDSAMYFCASSQDRGNEKLFFGSGTQLSVL.

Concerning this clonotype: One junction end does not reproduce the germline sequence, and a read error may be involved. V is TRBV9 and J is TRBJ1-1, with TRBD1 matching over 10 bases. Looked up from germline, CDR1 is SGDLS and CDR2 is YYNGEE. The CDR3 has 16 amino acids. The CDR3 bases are TGTGCCAGCAGCCACCCGGGACAGGGGATGGACACTGAAGCTCTCTTT. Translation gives CASSHPGQGMDTEALF.

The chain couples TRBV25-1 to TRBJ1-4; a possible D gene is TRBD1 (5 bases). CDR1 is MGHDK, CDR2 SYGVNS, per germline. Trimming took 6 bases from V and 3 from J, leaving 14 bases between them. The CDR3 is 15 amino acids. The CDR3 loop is CASSPRGEANEKLFF. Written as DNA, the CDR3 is TGTGCCAGCAGCCCGAGGGGAGAGGCTAATGAAAAACTGTTTTTT. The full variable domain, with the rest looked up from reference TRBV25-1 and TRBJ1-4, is EADIYQTPRYLVIGTGKKITLECSQTMGHDKMYWYQQDPGMELHLIHYSYGVNSTEKGDLSSESTVSRIRTEHFPLTLESARPSHTSQYLCASSPRGEANEKLFFGSGTQLSVL.

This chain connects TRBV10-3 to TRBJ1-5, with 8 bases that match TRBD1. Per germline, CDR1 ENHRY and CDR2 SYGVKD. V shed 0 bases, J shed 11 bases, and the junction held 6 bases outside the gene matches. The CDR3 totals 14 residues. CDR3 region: CAISESTGVETQHF. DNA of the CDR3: TGTGCCATCAGTGAGTCGACAGGGGTAGAGACCCAGCATTTT.

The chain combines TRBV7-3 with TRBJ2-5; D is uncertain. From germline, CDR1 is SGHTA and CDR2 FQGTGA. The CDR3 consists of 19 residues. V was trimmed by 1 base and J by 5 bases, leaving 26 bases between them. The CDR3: CASSLSYSLGPDPRETQYF. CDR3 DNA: TGTGCCAGCAGCTTAAGTTATTCTCTTGGGCCCGACCCGAGGGAGACCCAGTACTTC.

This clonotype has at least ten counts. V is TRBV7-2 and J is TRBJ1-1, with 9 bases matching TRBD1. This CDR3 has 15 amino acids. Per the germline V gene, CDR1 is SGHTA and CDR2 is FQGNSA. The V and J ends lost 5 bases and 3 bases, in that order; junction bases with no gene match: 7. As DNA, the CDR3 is TGTGCCAGCAGCACGTGGACAGGGGCGTACACTGAAGCTTTCTTT. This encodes CASSTWTGAYTEAFF. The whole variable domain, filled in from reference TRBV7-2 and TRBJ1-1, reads GAGVSQSPSNKVTEKGKDVELRCDPISGHTALYWYRQSLGQGLEFLIYFQGNSAPDKSGLPSDRFSAERTGGSVSTLTIQRTQQEDSAVYLCASSTWTGAYTEAFFGQGTRLTVV.

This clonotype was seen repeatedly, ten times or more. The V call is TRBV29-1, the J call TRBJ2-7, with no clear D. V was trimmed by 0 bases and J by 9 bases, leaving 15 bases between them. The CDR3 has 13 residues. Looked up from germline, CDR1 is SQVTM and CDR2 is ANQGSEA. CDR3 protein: CSVEDGGPPGQYF. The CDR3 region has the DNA TGCAGCGTTGAAGATGGTGGACCCCCCGGGCAGTACTTC.

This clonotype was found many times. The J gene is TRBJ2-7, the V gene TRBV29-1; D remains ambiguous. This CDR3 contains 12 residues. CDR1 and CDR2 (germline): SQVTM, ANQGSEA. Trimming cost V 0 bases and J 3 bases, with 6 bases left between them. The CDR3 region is CSVEDWDYEQYF. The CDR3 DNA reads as TGCAGCGTTGAAGATTGGGACTACGAGCAGTACTTC.

CDR3 protein: CASSREWNYEQYF. The CDR3 nucleotides are TGTGCCAGCAGTAGGGAGTGGAATTACGAGCAGTACTTC. The chain employs TRBV11-1 and TRBJ2-7; D may be TRBD2 (5 bases). Germline V gene data show CDR1 as SGHAT and CDR2 as FQDESV (reference sequence). The CDR3 totals 13 residues. V lost 6 bases to trimming and J lost 4 bases, with 13 bases between them.

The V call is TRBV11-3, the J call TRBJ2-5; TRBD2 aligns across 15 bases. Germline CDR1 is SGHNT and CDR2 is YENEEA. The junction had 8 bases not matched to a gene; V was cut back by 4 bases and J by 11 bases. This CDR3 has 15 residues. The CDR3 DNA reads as TGTGCCAGCAGCTCCTGGACTAGCGGGGGGGCGTATCAGTACTTC. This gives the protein CASSSWTSGGAYQYF.

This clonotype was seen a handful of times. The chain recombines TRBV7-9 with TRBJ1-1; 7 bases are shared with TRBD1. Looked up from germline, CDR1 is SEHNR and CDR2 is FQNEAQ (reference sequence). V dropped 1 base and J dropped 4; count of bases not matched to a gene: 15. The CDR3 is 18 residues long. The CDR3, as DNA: TGTGCCAGCAGCTTAGTAGGCCAATACCAGGGGGTTGGCACTGAAGCTTTCTTT. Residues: CASSLVGQYQGVGTEAFF.

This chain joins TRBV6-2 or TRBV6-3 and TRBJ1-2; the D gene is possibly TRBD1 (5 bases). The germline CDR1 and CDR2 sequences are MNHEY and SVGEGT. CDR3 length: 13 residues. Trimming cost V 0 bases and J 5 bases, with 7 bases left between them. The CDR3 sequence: CASSYSGRYGYTF. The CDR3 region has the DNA TGTGCCAGCAGTTACTCGGGACGGTATGGCTACACCTTC.

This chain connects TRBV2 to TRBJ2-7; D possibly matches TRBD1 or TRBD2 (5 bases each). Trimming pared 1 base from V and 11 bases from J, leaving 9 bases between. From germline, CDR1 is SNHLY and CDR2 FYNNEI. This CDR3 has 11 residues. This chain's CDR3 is CASSEGLGEYF. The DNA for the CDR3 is TGTGCCAGCAGTGAAGGACTGGGGGAGTACTTC.

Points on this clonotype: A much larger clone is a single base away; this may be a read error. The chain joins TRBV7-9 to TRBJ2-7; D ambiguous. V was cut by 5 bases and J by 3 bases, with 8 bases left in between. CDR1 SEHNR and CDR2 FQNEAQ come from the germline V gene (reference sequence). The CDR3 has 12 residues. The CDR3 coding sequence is TGTGCCAGCAGCCATGTCAACTACGAGCAGTACTTC. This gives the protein CASSHVNYEQYF.

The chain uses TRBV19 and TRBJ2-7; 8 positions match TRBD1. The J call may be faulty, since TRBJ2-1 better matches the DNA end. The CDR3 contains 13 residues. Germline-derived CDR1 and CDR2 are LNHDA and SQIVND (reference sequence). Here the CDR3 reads CASSLAGGLEQFF. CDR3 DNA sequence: TGTGCCAGTAGTCTAGCAGGGGGCCTTGAGCAGTTCTTC.